A selection of T cell receptor beta chains follows, all from one sample in a study of cytomegalovirus exposure and HLA in healthy donors. The data were produced by immunoSEQ multiplex PCR, yet TCRdb's version contains in-frame clones alone and is incomplete. The table lists roughly 150,000 clones, approximately 80% of them singletons. Sample: PBMCs. These TCRs come from a male donor in good health and CMV-seronegative. Each CDR3 is given with its conserved first and last residue. D genes are given only for firm matches.

TRBV9,TRBD2,TRBJ2-1,CASSVVSSGGYNEQFF
TRBV19,-,TRBJ1-3,CASRTGGGNTIYF
TRBV6-5,TRBD1,TRBJ2-7,CASSYHGTAYEQYF
TRBV15,-,TRBJ1-2,CATSRDWGDYGYTF
TRBV18,TRBD1,TRBJ2-3,CASSPPGTASTDTQYF
TRBV28,-,TRBJ1-1,CASSPLGRVNTEAFF
TRBV7-9,-,TRBJ1-2,CASSLEQGYTF
TRBV19,TRBD1,TRBJ1-5,CASSGVSTGTGGWSNQPQHF
TRBV10-3,-,TRBJ2-5,CAISGLVQETQYF
TRBV11-3,-,TRBJ2-1,CASSSPQASNEQFF
TRBV7-9,TRBD1,TRBJ1-2,CASSSSGTGDYGYTF
TRBV12-2,-,TRBJ2-3,CASPLAGVFPPKTDTQYF
TRBV19,-,TRBJ1-5,CASSRPGRGDQPQHF
TRBV11-2,-,TRBJ2-1,CASSLGSGRRANEQFF
TRBV7-2,TRBD2,TRBJ2-6,CASSTGLAGSSGANVLTF